The source of this TCR beta chain is a study of blood T cell repertoires in COVID-19. Turning to the study itself: The analysed material was cDNA or gDNA that came from T cells, B-cell-depleted T cells, or PBMCs.

As processed by the authors: Estimated nucleated cell counts came from reference gene primer amplification. Repertoires were generated with immunoSEQ multiplex PCR, while TCRdb's copy carries only in-frame clones and drops some. From that table come the V and J calls and clone size; the DNA was used to work out D and trimming. The sample carries 25,000 to 35,000 clones, 85% to 90% recorded once. Trimming pared 4 bases from V and 5 bases from J, leaving 26 bases between. Germline CDR1 reads SEHNR; CDR2 reads FQNEAQ (reference sequence). CDR3 length: 18 residues. This clone was recorded only once. The rearrangement links TRBV7-9 to TRBJ2-5; maybe TRBD2 (6 bases). This receptor was obtained from a human donor in a cohort sampled during active COVID-19. The sample consisted of peripheral blood. The CDR3 loop reads CASSSNRGRGPLGETQYF. In nucleotides, the CDR3 is TGTGCCAGCAGCTCGAACCGAGGGCGGGGCCCACTGGGGGAGACCCAGTACTTC.